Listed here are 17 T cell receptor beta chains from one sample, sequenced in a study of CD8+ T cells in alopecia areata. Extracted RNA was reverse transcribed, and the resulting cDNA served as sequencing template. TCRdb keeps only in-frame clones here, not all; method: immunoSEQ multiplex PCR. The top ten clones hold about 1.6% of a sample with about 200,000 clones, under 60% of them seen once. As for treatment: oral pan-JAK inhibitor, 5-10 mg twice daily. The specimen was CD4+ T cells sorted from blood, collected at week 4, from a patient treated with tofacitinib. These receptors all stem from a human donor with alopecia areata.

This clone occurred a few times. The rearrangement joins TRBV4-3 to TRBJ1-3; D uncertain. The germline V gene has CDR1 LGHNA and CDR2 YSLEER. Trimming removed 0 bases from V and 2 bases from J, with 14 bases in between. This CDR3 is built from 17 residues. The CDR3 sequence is CASSQDSIVGTGNTIYF. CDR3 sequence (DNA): TGCGCCAGCAGCCAAGATTCAATAGTGGGCACTGGAAACACCATATATTTT.

In DNA, the CDR3 is TGTGCCACCAGCCCTGGGGACAGGGGAAACAATCAGCCCCAGCATTTT. This encodes CATSPGDRGNNQPQHF. The genes are TRBV15 and TRBJ1-5; 10 bases fit TRBD1. This CDR3 is built from 16 residues. Germline loops: CDR1 LNHNV, CDR2 YYDKDF (reference sequence). Unmatched junction bases numbered 7, after V lost 5 bases and J lost 3 bases.

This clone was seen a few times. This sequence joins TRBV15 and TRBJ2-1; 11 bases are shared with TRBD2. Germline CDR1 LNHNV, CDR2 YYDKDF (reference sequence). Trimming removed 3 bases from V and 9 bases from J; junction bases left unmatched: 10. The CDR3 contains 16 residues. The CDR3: CATSRGGSGGASEQFF. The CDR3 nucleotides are TGTGCCACCAGCAGGGGTGGTAGCGGGGGGGCAAGTGAGCAGTTCTTC. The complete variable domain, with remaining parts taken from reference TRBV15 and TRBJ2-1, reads DAMVIQNPRYQVTQFGKPVTLSCSQTLNHNVMYWYQQKSSQAPKLLFHYYDKDFNNEADTPDNFQSRRPNTSFCFLDIRSPGLGDTAMYLCATSRGGSGGASEQFFGPGTRLTVL.

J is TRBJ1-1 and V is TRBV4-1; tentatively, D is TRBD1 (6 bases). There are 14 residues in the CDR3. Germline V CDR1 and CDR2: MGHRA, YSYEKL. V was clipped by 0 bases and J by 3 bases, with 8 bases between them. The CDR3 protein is CASSQDPGDTEAFF. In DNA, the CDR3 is TGCGCCAGCAGCCAAGATCCAGGGGACACTGAAGCTTTCTTT.

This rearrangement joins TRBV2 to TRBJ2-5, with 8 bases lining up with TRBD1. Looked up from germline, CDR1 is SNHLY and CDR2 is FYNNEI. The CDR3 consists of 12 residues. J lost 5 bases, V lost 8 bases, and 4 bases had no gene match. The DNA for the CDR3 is TGTGCCAGCCAGACAGGGGTGGAGACCCAGTACTTC. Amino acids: CASQTGVETQYF. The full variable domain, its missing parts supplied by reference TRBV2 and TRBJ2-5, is EPEVTQTPSHQVTQMGQEVILRCVPISNHLYFYWYRQILGQKVEFLVSFYNNEISEKSEIFDDQFSVERPDGSNFTLKIRSTKLEDSAMYFCASQTGVETQYFGPGTRLLVL.

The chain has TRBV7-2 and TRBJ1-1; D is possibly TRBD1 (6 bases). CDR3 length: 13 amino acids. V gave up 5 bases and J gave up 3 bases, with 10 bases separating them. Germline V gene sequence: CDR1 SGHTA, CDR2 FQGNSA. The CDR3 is CASSQGSYTEAFF. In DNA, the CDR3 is TGTGCCAGCAGCCAGGGGTCGTACACTGAAGCTTTCTTT.

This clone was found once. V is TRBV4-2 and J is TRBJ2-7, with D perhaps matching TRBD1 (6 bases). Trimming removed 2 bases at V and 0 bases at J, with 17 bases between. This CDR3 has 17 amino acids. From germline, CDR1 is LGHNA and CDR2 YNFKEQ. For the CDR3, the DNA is TGTGCCAGCAGCCAAATGGGGTGGGGGCAGAGCTCCTACGAGCAGTACTTC. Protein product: CASSQMGWGQSSYEQYF.

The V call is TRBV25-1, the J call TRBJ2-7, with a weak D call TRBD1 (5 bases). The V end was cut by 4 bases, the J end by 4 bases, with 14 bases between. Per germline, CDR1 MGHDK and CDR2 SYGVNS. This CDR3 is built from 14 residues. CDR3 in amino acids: CASSVDSFPYEQYF. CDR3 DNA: TGTGCCAGCAGTGTCGACAGTTTTCCTTACGAGCAGTACTTC.

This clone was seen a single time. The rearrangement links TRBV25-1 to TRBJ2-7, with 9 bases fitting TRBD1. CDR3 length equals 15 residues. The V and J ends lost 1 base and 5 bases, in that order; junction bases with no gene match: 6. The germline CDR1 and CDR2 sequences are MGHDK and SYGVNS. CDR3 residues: CASSESGTGIHEQYF. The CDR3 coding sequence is TGTGCCAGCAGTGAATCAGGGACAGGGATCCACGAGCAGTACTTC.

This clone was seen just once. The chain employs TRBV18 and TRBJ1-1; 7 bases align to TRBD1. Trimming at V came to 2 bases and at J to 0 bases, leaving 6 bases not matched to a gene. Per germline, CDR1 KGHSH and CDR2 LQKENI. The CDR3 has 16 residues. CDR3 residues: CASSPTPGQMNTEAFF. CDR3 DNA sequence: TGTGCCAGCTCACCAACTCCGGGACAGATGAACACTGAAGCTTTCTTT.

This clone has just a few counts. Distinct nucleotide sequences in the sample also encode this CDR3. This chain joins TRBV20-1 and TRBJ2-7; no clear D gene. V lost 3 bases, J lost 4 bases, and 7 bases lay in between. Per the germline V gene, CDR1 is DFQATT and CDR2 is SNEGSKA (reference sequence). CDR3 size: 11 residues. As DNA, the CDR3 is TGCAGTGCTAGTAGAGGATACGAGCAGTACTTC. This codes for CSASRGYEQYF.

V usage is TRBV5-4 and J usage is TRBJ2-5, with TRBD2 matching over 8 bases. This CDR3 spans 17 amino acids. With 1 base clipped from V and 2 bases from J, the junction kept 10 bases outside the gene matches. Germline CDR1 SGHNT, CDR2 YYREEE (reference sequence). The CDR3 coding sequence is TGTGCCAGCAGCTTGCCGGTTCCAGCGGGGGTGCAAGAGACCCAGTACTTC. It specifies CASSLPVPAGVQETQYF.

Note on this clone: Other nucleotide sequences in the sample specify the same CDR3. The CDR3 sequence is CSVAQGNYGYTF. The CDR3 nucleotides read TGCAGCGTTGCACAGGGGAACTATGGCTACACCTTC. The genes are TRBV29-1 and TRBJ1-2; 7 positions agree with TRBD1. Unmatched junction bases numbered 1, after V lost 4 bases and J lost 2 bases. The CDR3 is 12 residues long. The germline V gene encodes CDR1 SQVTM and CDR2 ANQGSEA.

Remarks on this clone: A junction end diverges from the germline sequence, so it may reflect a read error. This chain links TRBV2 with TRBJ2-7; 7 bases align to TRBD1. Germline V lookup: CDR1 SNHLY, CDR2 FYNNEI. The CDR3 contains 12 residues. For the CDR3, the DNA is TGTGCCAACCGGGACAGCTCCTATGAGCAGTACTTC. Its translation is CANRDSSYEQYF.

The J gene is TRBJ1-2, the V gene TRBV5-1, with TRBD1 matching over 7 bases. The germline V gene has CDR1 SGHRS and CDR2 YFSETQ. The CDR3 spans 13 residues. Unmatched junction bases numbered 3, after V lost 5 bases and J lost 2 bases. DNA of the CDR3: TGCGCCAGCAGAGGGACAGAAAACTATGGCTACACCTTC. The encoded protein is CASRGTENYGYTF.

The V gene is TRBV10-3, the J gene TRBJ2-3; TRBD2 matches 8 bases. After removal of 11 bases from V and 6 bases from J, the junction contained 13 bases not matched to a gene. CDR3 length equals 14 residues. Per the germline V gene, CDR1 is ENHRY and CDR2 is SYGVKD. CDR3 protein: CASARGLDLDTQYF. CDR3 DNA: TGTGCCTCCGCGAGGGGACTAGATTTGGATACGCAGTATTTT.

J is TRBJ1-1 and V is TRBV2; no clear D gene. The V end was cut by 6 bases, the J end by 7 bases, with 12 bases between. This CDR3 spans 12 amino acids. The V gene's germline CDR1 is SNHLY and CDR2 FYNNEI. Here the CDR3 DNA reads TGTGCCAGCAGCCGCACCTCAAATGAAGCTTTCTTT. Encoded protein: CASSRTSNEAFF.